These 31 T cell receptor beta chains came from one sample sequenced in a study of CD8+CD57+ T cells in acquired aplastic anemia. An expansion of CD8+CD57+ cells by flow cytometry had been shown in patients chosen for sequencing. The TCR beta profiling, which covered VDJ combination and CDR3 sequence, was carried out using genomic DNA as the template. TCRdb re-analysed the reads in MiXCR, keeping a single row per CDR3 protein. The sample has under 200,000 distinct CDR3 sequences; under 55% are singletons. The sample was sorted CD4+, CD8+, or CD8+CD57+ T cells (not recorded which) from PBMCs. The receptor set was obtained from a human donor with aplastic anemia.

This clonotype was detected many times. The junction shows a germline mismatch at one end, possibly a read error. This chain uses TRBV7-9 with TRBJ2-7; D not certain. Germline lookup yields CDR1 SEHNR and CDR2 FQNEAQ (reference sequence). The CDR3 is made up of 12 amino acids. The CDR3 loop reads CASSSTGYEQYF. The CDR3 DNA sequence: TGCGCCAGCAGCTCAACGGGCTACGAGCAGTACTTC.

This clonotype was seen at least ten times. The genes are TRBV20-1 and TRBJ2-7; a possible D gene is TRBD2 (6 bases). Germline CDR1 DFQATT, CDR2 SNEGSKA (reference sequence). This CDR3 contains 13 residues. Between the trimmed V and J ends, which lost 4 bases and 4 bases, there was a span of 14 bases. The CDR3, as DNA: TGCAGTGCTAAGAACGGGAGTACTTACGAGCAGTACTTC. This gives the protein CSAKNGSTYEQYF.

This clonotype was detected many times. The V call is TRBV12-3 or TRBV12-4, the J call TRBJ2-7; TRBD1 matches at 8 bases. The CDR3 is 14 amino acids. The ends lost 5 bases at V and 6 bases at J; junction bases unmatched: 9. Written as DNA, the CDR3 is TGTGCCAGCAGTCCCGACAGGGGTCGGGTCGAGCAGTACTTC. It yields the protein CASSPDRGRVEQYF.

This clonotype was detected a few times. This sequence joins TRBV10-2 and TRBJ1-5; D remains ambiguous. CDR3 length: 14 amino acids. Germline-derived CDR1 and CDR2 are WSHSY and SAAADI. V lost 6 bases and J lost 2, with 11 bases in between. CDR3 nucleotide sequence: TGCGCCAGCAGAGGAGACGGGCGCAATCAGCCCCAGCATTTT. Amino acids: CASRGDGRNQPQHF.

This chain links TRBV27 with TRBJ1-1; a weak D match, TRBD1 (6 bases). The CDR3 sequence is 15 residues long. CDR1 MNHEY and CDR2 SMNVEV come from the germline V gene (reference sequence). The V gene lost 3 bases and the J gene lost 1 base, with 12 bases spanning the gap. The CDR3 DNA reads as TGTGCCAGCAGTTTTAGGGCGGGGGCGAACACTGAAGCTTTCTTT. Residues: CASSFRAGANTEAFF.

In its sample, this clonotype was seen many times. V gene TRBV20-1 combines with J gene TRBJ2-1, with TRBD2 identical over 7 bases. The V and J ends lost 0 bases and 7 bases, in that order; junction bases with no gene match: 12. CDR1 is DFQATT and CDR2 is SNEGSKA in the germline V gene (reference sequence). The CDR3 is 16 residues long. The CDR3 coding sequence is TGCAGTGCTAGAGATCCTATGGGCGGGAGTAGGAATGAGCAGTTCTTC. It yields the protein CSARDPMGGSRNEQFF.

The rearrangement uses TRBV28 and TRBJ2-7; D tentatively reads TRBD1 or TRBD2 (5 bases each). V gave up 5 bases and J gave up 2 bases, with 16 bases separating them. The CDR3 spans 15 residues. The germline V gene has CDR1 MDHEN and CDR2 SYDVKM. Here the CDR3 reads CASSLPGRLAYEQYF. In DNA, the CDR3 is TGTGCCAGCAGTCTACCGGGACGGCTGGCCTACGAGCAGTACTTC.

This chain uses TRBV29-1 with TRBJ1-4; possible D gene TRBD1, 5 bases. V was shortened by 4 bases and J by 7 bases, with 10 bases between the two germline ends. CDR3 size: 12 residues. In germline, CDR1 is SQVTM, CDR2 ANQGSEA. The CDR3 loop is CSVGRQGEKLFF. The CDR3 bases are TGCAGCGTTGGTCGCCAGGGTGAAAAACTGTTTTTT.

A note on this clonotype: Sequence at one end of the junction differs from germline and may be a read error. The chain couples TRBV7-2 to TRBJ1-2; 7 nucleotides line up with TRBD1. The CDR3 sequence is 14 residues long. CDR1 is SGHTA, CDR2 FQGNSA, per germline. The CDR3 loop is CASSQRQGADGCTF. In DNA form, the CDR3 reads TGTGCCAGCAGCCAACGACAGGGTGCTGACGGCTGCACCTTC.

The chain couples TRBV7-2 to TRBJ2-5, with TRBD1 matching 7 bases. CDR1 and CDR2 from the germline V gene are SGHTA and FQGNSA. The CDR3 spans 15 residues. V shed 1 base, J shed 2 bases, and the junction held 4 bases outside the gene matches. CDR3 nucleotides: TGTGCCAGCAGCTTAGGACAGGGAAGGCAAGAGACCCAGTACTTC. It is translated as CASSLGQGRQETQYF. Filled out from reference TRBV7-2 and TRBJ2-5, the complete variable domain reads GAGVSQSPSNKVTEKGKDVELRCDPISGHTALYWYRQSLGQGLEFLIYFQGNSAPDKSGLPSDRFSAERTGGSVSTLTIQRTQQEDSAVYLCASSLGQGRQETQYFGPGTRLLVL.

As DNA, the CDR3 is TGCGCCAGCAGCTTGGTTTCGGGGGTCTATGGCTACACCTTC. Amino acids: CASSLVSGVYGYTF. The chain joins TRBV5-1 to TRBJ1-2; weak D call: TRBD1 (5 bases). Germline V gene sequence: CDR1 SGHRS, CDR2 YFSETQ. This CDR3 has 14 residues. Trimming stripped 0 bases from V and 4 bases from J, with 10 bases between.

This clonotype was seen a handful of times. This chain links TRBV29-1 with TRBJ1-2, with TRBD1 matching 7 bases. Trimming removed 2 bases from V and 5 bases from J; junction bases left unmatched: 8. Germline V CDR1 and CDR2: SQVTM, ANQGSEA. CDR3 size: 14 residues. The CDR3 DNA reads as TGCAGCGTTGAAAAACAGGGGATTGAGTATGGCTACACCTTC. This codes for CSVEKQGIEYGYTF.

This clonotype showed up many times. The rearrangement joins TRBV11-3 to TRBJ1-1, with D unresolved. The CDR3 sequence is 13 residues long. Germline V CDR1 and CDR2: SGHNT, YENEEA. Deletions cut 2 bases from V and 6 bases from J, with 10 bases between. In DNA, the CDR3 is TGTGCCAGCAGCTTAAATAGGTTCGCTGAAGCTTTCTTT. Protein product: CASSLNRFAEAFF.

This clonotype was counted ten times or more. The chain carries TRBV7-2 and TRBJ1-2; TRBD1 matches 8 bases. The germline CDR1 and CDR2 sequences are SGHTA and FQGNSA. V was clipped by 5 bases and J by 8 bases; unmatched bases: 4. CDR3 size: 12 residues. The DNA of the CDR3 is TGTGCCAGCAGCCTCAGGGGGCTGGGCTACACCTTC. It specifies CASSLRGLGYTF. Looking up the rest from reference TRBV7-2 and TRBJ1-2 gives the full variable domain: GAGVSQSPSNKVTEKGKDVELRCDPISGHTALYWYRQSLGQGLEFLIYFQGNSAPDKSGLPSDRFSAERTGGSVSTLTIQRTQQEDSAVYLCASSLRGLGYTFGSGTRLTVV.

The V gene is TRBV19, the J gene TRBJ2-1; 7 bases are a match to TRBD2. With V trimmed by 7 bases and J by 10 bases, 13 bases remained unmatched. Germline V gives CDR1 LNHDA, CDR2 SQIVND (reference sequence). The CDR3 loop spans 14 amino acids. The CDR3 here is CASTPAGVVWEQFF. The CDR3 DNA sequence: TGTGCCAGTACCCCCGCGGGAGTAGTATGGGAGCAGTTCTTC. Full variable domain (remainder filled in from reference TRBV19 and TRBJ2-1): DGGITQSPKYLFRKEGQNVTLSCEQNLNHDAMYWYRQDPGQGLRLIYYSQIVNDFQKGDIAEGYSVSREKKESFPLTVTSAQKNPTAFYLCASTPAGVVWEQFFGPGTRLTVL.

This clonotype was found many times. The V and J genes are TRBV25-1 and TRBJ2-2; 10 bases are a match to TRBD2. V was pared by 5 bases and J by 4 bases, with 4 bases of the junction left unmatched. The CDR3 sequence is 15 residues long. Germline loops: CDR1 MGHDK, CDR2 SYGVNS. CDR3 nucleotide sequence: TGTGCCAGCAGTTCAGCGGGAGGGGTCACCGGGGAGCTGTTTTTT. It yields the protein CASSSAGGVTGELFF.

The table lists this clonotype with a count of one. The junction differs from germline at one of its ends, possibly a read error. The chain couples TRBV7-9 to TRBJ2-1; no definite D call. The CDR3 has 9 residues. Germline loops: CDR1 SEHNR, CDR2 FQNEAQ (reference sequence). CDR3 residues: CASSPPDLF. As DNA, the CDR3 is TGTGCCAGCAGCCCTCCGGACCTCTTC.

As to this clonotype: Given a much more abundant clone one base away, this may be a read error. V gene TRBV9 combines with J gene TRBJ2-2, with 10 bases lining up with TRBD2. The V and J ends lost 3 bases and 6 bases, in that order; junction bases with no gene match: 14. CDR3 size: 18 residues. Germline CDR1 and CDR2: SGDLS and YYNGEE. The CDR3 is CASSAPALGLAEAGELFF. CDR3 nucleotides: TGTGCCAGCAGCGCCCCCGCCCTCGGACTAGCGGAGGCCGGGGAGCTGTTTTTT.

This chain joins TRBV10-1 and TRBJ1-1, with TRBD1 matching over 7 bases. In germline, CDR1 is WNHNN, CDR2 SYGVQD (reference sequence). J gave up 3 bases and V 6 bases, and 4 bases lay outside the gene matches. The CDR3 contains 13 residues. The CDR3 loop reads CASRLTGHTEAFF. The DNA of the CDR3 is TGCGCCAGCAGATTGACAGGGCACACTGAAGCTTTCTTT.

This clonotype was counted only a few times. V is TRBV18 and J is TRBJ1-2; D unclear. CDR1 is KGHSH, CDR2 LQKENI, per germline. This CDR3 is 14 amino acids long. Trimming removed 0 bases at V and 8 bases at J, with 13 bases between. In DNA, the CDR3 is TGTGCCAGCTCACCACCAGGGAGAGGCGACGGCTACACCTTC. It codes for CASSPPGRGDGYTF.

J is TRBJ1-4 and V is TRBV29-1; D remains unclear. The germline V gene has CDR1 SQVTM and CDR2 ANQGSEA. The length of the CDR3 is 12 residues. The germline V and J ends were trimmed by 6 bases and 1 base, with 6 bases remaining between them. The CDR3 DNA reads as TGCAGCGTGGAGGAAACTAATGAAAAACTGTTTTTT. Residues: CSVEETNEKLFF.

V and J are TRBV19 and TRBJ1-2; D is undetermined. This CDR3 region has 13 residues. From germline, CDR1 is LNHDA and CDR2 SQIVND (reference sequence). V was trimmed by 9 bases and J by 12 bases, leaving 23 bases between them. The DNA for the CDR3 is TGTGCCAGCAGCCCCGGAGGGAGTTCTGGAAACACCTTC. Amino acids: CASSPGGSSGNTF. The full variable domain, completed using reference TRBV19 and TRBJ1-2, is DGGITQSPKYLFRKEGQNVTLSCEQNLNHDAMYWYRQDPGQGLRLIYYSQIVNDFQKGDIAEGYSVSREKKESFPLTVTSAQKNPTAFYLCASSPGGSSGNTFGSGTRLTVV.

This clonotype was seen at least ten times. The chain uses TRBV4-3 and TRBJ1-5; the D gene is possibly TRBD1 (6 bases). The CDR3 runs 14 residues. The germline gives CDR1 LGHNA, CDR2 YSLEER. With 0 bases removed from V and 5 bases from J, the gap between germline ends came to 8 bases. The chain's CDR3 is CASSQEEGDQPQHF. CDR3 in DNA: TGCGCCAGCAGCCAAGAGGAGGGGGATCAGCCCCAGCATTTT.

The CDR3 is CSGQGGSMNTEAFF. The CDR3 region has the DNA TGCAGTGGACAGGGAGGGTCTATGAACACTGAAGCTTTCTTT. The chain employs TRBV20-1 and TRBJ1-1, with 7 bases aligning to TRBD1. Germline lookup yields CDR1 DFQATT and CDR2 SNEGSKA (reference sequence). Trimming cost V 7 bases and J 0 bases; bases outside gene matches: 8. The CDR3 is 14 residues long.

The chain links TRBV9 to TRBJ2-7; a possible D gene is TRBD1 (5 bases). The ends were cut back, 4 bases at V and 7 bases at J, with 18 bases in the middle. The CDR3 contains 14 residues. In germline, CDR1 is SGDLS, CDR2 YYNGEE. The CDR3 DNA follows: TGTGCCAGCAGCTTAGATACAGGCACTGATGAGCAGTACTTC. It yields the protein CASSLDTGTDEQYF.

Ten or more counts support this clonotype. This sequence joins TRBV29-1 and TRBJ1-1; TRBD1 might be the D (5 bases). The CDR3 runs to 13 residues. With 6 bases removed from V and 4 bases from J, the gap between germline ends came to 15 bases. Germline-derived CDR1 and CDR2 are SQVTM and ANQGSEA. DNA of the CDR3: TGCAGCGTCGACAATGCAGGGCGCACTGAAGCTTTCTTT. Amino acid sequence: CSVDNAGRTEAFF.

This clonotype was counted many times. The V gene is TRBV10-3, the J gene TRBJ2-7, with 12 bases lining up with TRBD1. The CDR3 consists of 14 residues. Germline trimming cut 4 bases from V and 5 bases from J; bases unmatched to any gene: 3. Germline CDR1 reads ENHRY; CDR2 reads SYGVKD. Written as DNA, the CDR3 is TGTGCCATCAGTGGTGGGACAGGGGGCAACGAGCAGTACTTC. This gives the protein CAISGGTGGNEQYF.

Here the CDR3 reads CASSPGGGPNQPQHF. The CDR3 DNA reads as TGTGCCAGCAGCCCCGGGGGGGGTCCCAATCAGCCCCAGCATTTT. The chain links TRBV11-3 to TRBJ1-5, with a possible D match to TRBD1 (5 bases). The CDR3 contains 15 residues. Germline assignment: CDR1 SGHNT and CDR2 YENEEA. Trimming removed 5 bases at V and 3 bases at J, with 14 bases between. The entire variable domain, with the rest obtained from reference TRBV11-3 and TRBJ1-5, is as follows: EAGVVQSPRYKIIEKKQPVAFWCNPISGHNTLYWYLQNLGQGPELLIRYENEEAVDDSQLPKDRFSAERLKGVDSTLKIQPAELGDSAVYLCASSPGGGPNQPQHFGDGTRLSIL.

There are a few counts of this clonotype. The chain combines TRBV2 with TRBJ2-7, with D perhaps being TRBD1 or TRBD2 (6 bases each). The V end was cut by 4 bases, the J end by 4 bases, with 11 bases between. CDR3 length: 13 amino acids. The germline gives CDR1 SNHLY, CDR2 FYNNEI. The CDR3 spells CASSAGAGYEQYF. As DNA, the CDR3 is TGTGCCAGCAGTGCGGGGGCGGGATACGAGCAGTACTTC.

This chain uses TRBV20-1 with TRBJ2-7, with 14 bases identical to TRBD2. This CDR3 is 19 amino acids long. CDR1 is DFQATT and CDR2 is SNEGSKA in the germline V gene (reference sequence). With V trimmed by 0 bases and J by 2 bases, 12 bases remained unmatched. The DNA for the CDR3 is TGCAGTGCTAGAGATCCCACACCGGGACTAGCGGGAGTCCCCTACGAGCAGTACTTC. This sequence encodes CSARDPTPGLAGVPYEQYF.

This clonotype showed up many times. The V and J genes are TRBV7-2 and TRBJ2-3; no definite D call. The CDR3 sequence is 14 residues long. Trimming cost V 5 bases and J 5 bases, with 14 bases left between them. Germline lookup yields CDR1 SGHTA and CDR2 FQGNSA. The CDR3 protein is CASSPRLELDTQYF. The DNA of the CDR3 is TGTGCCAGCAGCCCACGACTTGAGTTAGATACGCAGTATTTT.